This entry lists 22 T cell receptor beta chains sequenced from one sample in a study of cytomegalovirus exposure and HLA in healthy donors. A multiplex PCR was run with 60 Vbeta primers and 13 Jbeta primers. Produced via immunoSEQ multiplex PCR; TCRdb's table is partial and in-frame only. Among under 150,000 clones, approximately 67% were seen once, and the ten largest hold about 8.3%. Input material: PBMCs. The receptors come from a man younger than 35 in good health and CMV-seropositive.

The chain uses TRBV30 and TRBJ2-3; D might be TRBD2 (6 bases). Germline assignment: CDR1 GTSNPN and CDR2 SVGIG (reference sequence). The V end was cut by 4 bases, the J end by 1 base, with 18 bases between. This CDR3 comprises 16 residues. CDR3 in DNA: TGTGCCTGGAAGGCGGGGCTGGGATGGGGCACAGATACGCAGTATTTT. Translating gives CAWKAGLGWGTDTQYF.

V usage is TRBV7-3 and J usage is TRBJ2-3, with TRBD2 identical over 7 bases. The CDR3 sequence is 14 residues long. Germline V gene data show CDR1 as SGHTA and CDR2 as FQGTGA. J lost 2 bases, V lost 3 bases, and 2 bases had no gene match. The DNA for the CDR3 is TGTGCCAGCAGCTTCAGCGGGGACACAGATACGCAGTATTTT. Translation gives CASSFSGDTDTQYF.

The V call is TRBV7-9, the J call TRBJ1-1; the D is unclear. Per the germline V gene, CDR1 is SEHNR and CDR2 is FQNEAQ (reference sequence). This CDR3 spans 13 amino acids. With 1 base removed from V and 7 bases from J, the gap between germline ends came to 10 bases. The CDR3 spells CASSLVPADEAFF. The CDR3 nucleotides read TGTGCCAGCAGCTTAGTCCCCGCGGATGAAGCTTTCTTT.

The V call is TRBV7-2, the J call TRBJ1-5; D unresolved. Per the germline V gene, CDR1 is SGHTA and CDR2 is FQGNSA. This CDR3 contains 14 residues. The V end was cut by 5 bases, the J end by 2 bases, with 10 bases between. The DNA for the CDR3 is TGTGCCAGCAGCCCCTGGAGGGGCAATCAGCCCCAGCATTTT. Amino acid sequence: CASSPWRGNQPQHF.

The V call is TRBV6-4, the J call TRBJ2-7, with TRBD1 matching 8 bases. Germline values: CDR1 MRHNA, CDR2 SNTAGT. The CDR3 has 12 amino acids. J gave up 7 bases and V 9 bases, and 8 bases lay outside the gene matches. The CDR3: CARQGERREQYV. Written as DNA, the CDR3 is TGTGCCAGACAGGGGGAACGGCGGGAGCAGTACGTC.

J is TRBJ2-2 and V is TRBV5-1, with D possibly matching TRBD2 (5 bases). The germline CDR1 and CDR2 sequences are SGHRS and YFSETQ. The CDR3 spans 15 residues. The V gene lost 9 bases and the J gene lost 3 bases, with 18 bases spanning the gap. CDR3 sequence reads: CATQEGSKDTGELFF. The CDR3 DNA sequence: TGCGCCACCCAGGAAGGGAGTAAGGACACCGGGGAGCTGTTTTTT.

CDR3 bases: TGTGCCAGCAGTGGGGGGGGAGGGAACTATGGCTACACCTTC. As protein: CASSGGGGNYGYTF. This chain connects TRBV2 to TRBJ1-2; a possible D gene is TRBD1 (5 bases). The ends were cut back, 4 bases at V and 2 bases at J, with 11 bases in the middle. Germline loops: CDR1 SNHLY, CDR2 FYNNEI. This CDR3 comprises 14 residues.

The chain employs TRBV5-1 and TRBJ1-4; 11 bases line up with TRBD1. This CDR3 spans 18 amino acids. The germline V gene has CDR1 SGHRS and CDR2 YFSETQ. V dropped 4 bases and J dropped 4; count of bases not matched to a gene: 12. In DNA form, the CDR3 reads TGCGCCAGCAGCGCCTCCGGGACAGGGGGTTCCTTTAATGAAAAACTGTTTTTT. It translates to CASSASGTGGSFNEKLFF.

CDR3 loop: CASSVELAGAYNEQFF. CDR3 in DNA: TGTGCCAGCAGCGTAGAACTAGCGGGGGCCTACAATGAGCAGTTCTTC. The chain links TRBV9 to TRBJ2-1; 11 nucleotides match TRBD2. The ends lost 0 bases at V and 2 bases at J; junction bases unmatched: 1. From germline, CDR1 is SGDLS and CDR2 YYNGEE. The CDR3 totals 16 residues.

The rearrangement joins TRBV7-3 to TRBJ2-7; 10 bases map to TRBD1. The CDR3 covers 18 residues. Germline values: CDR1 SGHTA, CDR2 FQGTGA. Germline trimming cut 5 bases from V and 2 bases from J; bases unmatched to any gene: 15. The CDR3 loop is CASSPRPGTGVVPYEQYV. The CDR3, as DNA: TGTGCCAGCAGCCCTCGCCCCGGGACAGGGGTAGTCCCCTACGAGCAGTACGTC.

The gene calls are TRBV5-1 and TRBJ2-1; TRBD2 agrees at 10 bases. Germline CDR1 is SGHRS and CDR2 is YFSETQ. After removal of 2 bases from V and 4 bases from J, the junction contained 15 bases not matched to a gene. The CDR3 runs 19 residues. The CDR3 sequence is CASSFVLGNLAGVYNEQFF. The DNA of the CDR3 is TGCGCCAGCAGCTTCGTTCTCGGGAATCTAGCGGGGGTATACAATGAGCAGTTCTTC.

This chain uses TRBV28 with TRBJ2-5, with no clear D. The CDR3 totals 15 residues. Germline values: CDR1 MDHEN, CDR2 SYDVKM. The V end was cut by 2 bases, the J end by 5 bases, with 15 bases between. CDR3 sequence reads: CASSLPGVAGETQYF. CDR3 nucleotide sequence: TGTGCCAGCAGTTTACCCGGAGTGGCTGGGGAGACCCAGTACTTC.

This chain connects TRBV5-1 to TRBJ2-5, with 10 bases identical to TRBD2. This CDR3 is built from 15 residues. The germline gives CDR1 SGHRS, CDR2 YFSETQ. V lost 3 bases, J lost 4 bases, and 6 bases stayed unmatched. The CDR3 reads CASSWTASGGETQYF. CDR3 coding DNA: TGCGCCAGCAGCTGGACGGCTAGCGGGGGAGAGACCCAGTACTTC.

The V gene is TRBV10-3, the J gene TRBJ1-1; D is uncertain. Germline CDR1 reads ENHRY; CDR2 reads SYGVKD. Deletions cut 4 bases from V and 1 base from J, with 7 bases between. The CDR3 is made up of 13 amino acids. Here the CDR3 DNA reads TGTGCCATCAGTGGGGAGGGGAACACTGAAGCTTTCTTT. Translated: CAISGEGNTEAFF.

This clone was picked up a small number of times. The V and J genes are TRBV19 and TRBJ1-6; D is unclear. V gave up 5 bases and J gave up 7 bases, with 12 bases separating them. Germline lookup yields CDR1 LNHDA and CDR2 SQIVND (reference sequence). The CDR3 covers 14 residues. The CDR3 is CASSYTRRNSPLHF. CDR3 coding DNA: TGTGCCAGTAGTTATACCAGGCGCAATTCACCCCTCCACTTT.

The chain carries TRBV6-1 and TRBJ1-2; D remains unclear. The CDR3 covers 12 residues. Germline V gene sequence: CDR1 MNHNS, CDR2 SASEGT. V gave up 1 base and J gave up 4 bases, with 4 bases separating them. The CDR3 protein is CASSEVLYGYTF. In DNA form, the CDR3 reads TGTGCCAGCAGTGAAGTCCTCTATGGCTACACCTTC.

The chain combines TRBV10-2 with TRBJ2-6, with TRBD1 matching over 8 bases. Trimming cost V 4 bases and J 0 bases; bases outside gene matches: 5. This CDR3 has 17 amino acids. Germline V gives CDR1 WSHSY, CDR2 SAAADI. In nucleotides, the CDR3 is TGCGCCAGCAGTGCCACAGGGGGGTTCTCTGGGGCCAACGTCCTGACTTTC. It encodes CASSATGGFSGANVLTF.

CDR3 sequence reads: CASSAPTGARDGYTF. For the CDR3, the DNA is TGTGCCAGCAGCGCACCGACAGGGGCCAGAGATGGCTACACCTTC. The gene calls are TRBV28 and TRBJ1-2; 8 bases agree with TRBD1. CDR1 MDHEN and CDR2 SYDVKM come from the germline V gene. CDR3 length: 15 amino acids. The J segment lost 6 bases and the V segment lost 6 bases, leaving 12 bases of the junction unmatched.

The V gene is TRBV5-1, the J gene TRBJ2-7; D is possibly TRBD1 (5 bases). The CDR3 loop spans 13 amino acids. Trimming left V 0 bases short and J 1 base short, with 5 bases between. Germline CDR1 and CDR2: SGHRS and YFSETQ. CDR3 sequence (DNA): TGCGCCAGCAGCTTGGACAGGTCCTACGAGCAGTACGTC. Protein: CASSLDRSYEQYV.

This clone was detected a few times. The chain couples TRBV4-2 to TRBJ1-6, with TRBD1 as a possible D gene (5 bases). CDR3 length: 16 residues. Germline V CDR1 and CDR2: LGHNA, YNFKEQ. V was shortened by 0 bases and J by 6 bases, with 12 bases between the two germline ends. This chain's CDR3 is CASSQELSRVNSPLHF. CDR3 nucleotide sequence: TGTGCCAGCAGCCAAGAATTGTCCAGGGTTAATTCACCCCTCCACTTT.

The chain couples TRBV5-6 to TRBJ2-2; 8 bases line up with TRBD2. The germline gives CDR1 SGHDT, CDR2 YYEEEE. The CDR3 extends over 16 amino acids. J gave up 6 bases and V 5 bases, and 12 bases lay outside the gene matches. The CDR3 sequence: CASRGAGTSFPGELFF. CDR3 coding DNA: TGTGCCAGCAGGGGGGCCGGGACTAGTTTCCCCGGGGAGCTGTTTTTT. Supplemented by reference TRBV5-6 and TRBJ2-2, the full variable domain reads DAGVTQSPTHLIKTRGQQVTLRCSPKSGHDTVSWYQQALGQGPQFIFQYYEEEERQRGNFPDRFSGHQFPNYSSELNVNALLLGDSALYLCASRGAGTSFPGELFFGEGSRLTVL.

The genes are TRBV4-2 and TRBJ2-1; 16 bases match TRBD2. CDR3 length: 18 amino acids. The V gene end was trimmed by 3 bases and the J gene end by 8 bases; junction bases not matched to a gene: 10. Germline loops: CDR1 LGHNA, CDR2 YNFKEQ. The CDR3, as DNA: TGTGCCAGCAGCCACTCCCTGGGACTAGCGGGGGGGGTACATGAGCAGTTCTTC. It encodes CASSHSLGLAGGVHEQFF.